What follows describes a single T cell receptor (beta chain). At least ten counts were recorded for this clonotype. Its antigen remains undetermined. No clone much larger than this one lies a single base away; base qualities are absent. The data belong to a study of response to subunit inactivated influenza vaccine (dated by TCRdb to the late 2010s). Regarding the complete study: The study used deep quantitative T cell receptor repertoire profiling to track responses to a trivalent subunit inactivated influenza vaccine. What the authors observed across the whole study: According to the authors, only a limited number of new T cells may be recruited by each seasonal influenza vaccination.

The library was prepared using RT-PCR. Sequencer: Illumina HiSeq 2500. Through fastp at Q25 and MiXCR, TCRdb rebuilt clones from the public reads, retaining in-frame beta chains. Merged by CDR3 protein, the rows form single entries marked with the most common genes and DNA. Across this sample there are hundreds of thousands of distinct CDR3 sequences, with 15% to 20% seen only once. The top ten hold about a tenth of the sample. Trimming leaves V shorter by 5 bases and J shorter by 8 bases, with the junction holding 13 bases beyond the gene matches. The CDR3 sequence holds 15 residues, the cysteine and phenylalanine included. Only the CDR3 portion is preserved as DNA: 45 bases, with reading frame beginning at the first base.

Sample: PBMCs from blood, taken 4 to 6 days after vaccination. The receptor's source is a man aged 50 or older who received an inactivated influenza vaccine. Donor details come from another sample of the same person, matched by shared clones. This sequence uses TRBV12-3 or TRBV12-4 and TRBJ2-5; the central 8 bases match TRBD2. DNA sequence: TGTGCCAGCAGTCCCTTCGCCGGGGGGGTTGATACCCAGTACTTC. Its protein is CASSPFAGGVDTQYF.